These 26 T cell receptor beta chains share one sample of origin, sequenced in a study of blood T cell repertoires in COVID-19. The table came from immunoSEQ multiplex PCR; TCRdb's copy has only in-frame clones and leaves some out. This sample has some 120,000 clones, with 82% found just once. Material for sequencing was peripheral blood. The receptors stem from a human donor in a cohort sampled during active COVID-19.

This sequence joins TRBV4-3 and TRBJ2-7; 8 nucleotides line up with TRBD1. CDR3 length: 15 amino acids. Per germline, CDR1 LGHNA and CDR2 YSLEER. The trim removed 1 base at V and 3 bases at J, leaving 5 bases unmatched. The CDR3 DNA reads TGCGCCAGCAGCCAAGGTGGGACAGGAGTCTACGAGCAGTACTTC. Its protein product is CASSQGGTGVYEQYF.

The chain joins TRBV7-2 to TRBJ1-1, with 7 bases aligning to TRBD1. Trimming at V came to 4 bases and at J to 4 bases, leaving 9 bases not matched to a gene. Per germline, CDR1 SGHTA and CDR2 FQGNSA. This CDR3 region has 15 residues. This CDR3 reads CASSWPESGGTEAFF. The CDR3 nucleotides read TGTGCCAGCAGCTGGCCGGAGTCAGGGGGCACTGAAGCTTTCTTT.

The V call is TRBV7-2, the J call TRBJ2-5; 11 positions agree with TRBD2. V shed 7 bases, J shed 7 bases, and the junction held 17 bases outside the gene matches. The CDR3 spans 17 residues. Germline CDR1 is SGHTA and CDR2 is FQGNSA. CDR3 loop: CASITGGTSGGAGTQYF. The CDR3 coding sequence is TGTGCCAGCATCACAGGAGGAACTAGCGGGGGCGCGGGGACCCAGTACTTC.

This chain joins TRBV27 and TRBJ2-4; D is possibly TRBD1 (5 bases). This CDR3 spans 14 amino acids. In germline, CDR1 is MNHEY, CDR2 SMNVEV (reference sequence). Trimming shortened V by 0 bases and J by 7 bases, and 10 bases separated the two germline ends. The CDR3 region has the DNA TGTGCCAGCAGTTTATCGTCGGCAGGGAACATTCAGTACTTC. This sequence encodes CASSLSSAGNIQYF.

This clone was counted between two and nine times. J is TRBJ2-1 and V is TRBV5-1; maybe TRBD1 (5 bases). There are 12 residues in the CDR3. V gave up 4 bases and J gave up 8 bases, with 10 bases separating them. CDR1 is SGHRS and CDR2 is YFSETQ in the germline V gene. CDR3 bases: TGCGCCAGCAGCCCGCAGGGCTATGAGCAGTTCTTC. Translation gives CASSPQGYEQFF.

The rearrangement joins TRBV6-5 to TRBJ1-1, with TRBD1 as a possible D gene (6 bases). This CDR3 is built from 13 residues. V gave up 8 bases and J gave up 4 bases, with 14 bases separating them. Germline-derived CDR1 and CDR2 are MNHEY and SVGAGI. CDR3 DNA: TGTGCCAGCCGAGGGGGTCCCGGCACTGAAGCTTTCTTT. Translated: CASRGGPGTEAFF.

V usage is TRBV4-1 and J usage is TRBJ1-1; 8 nucleotides agree with TRBD1. The V and J ends lost 0 bases and 6 bases, in that order; junction bases with no gene match: 12. The germline V gene has CDR1 MGHRA and CDR2 YSYEKL. The CDR3 spans 17 residues. The CDR3 protein is CASSQEFNRGERAEAFF. The CDR3 coding sequence is TGCGCCAGCAGCCAAGAGTTTAACAGGGGGGAGAGGGCTGAAGCTTTCTTT.

V and J are TRBV6-5 and TRBJ2-5; tentatively, D is TRBD2 (5 bases). From germline, CDR1 is MNHEY and CDR2 SVGAGI. V lost 9 bases, J lost 0 bases, and 14 bases lay in between. This CDR3 spans 14 amino acids. The CDR3 loop is CASRERPDQETQYF. CDR3 in DNA: TGTGCCAGTCGAGAGCGGCCAGACCAAGAGACCCAGTACTTC.

The table lists this clone with a count of one. This chain joins TRBV28 and TRBJ2-3, with D hard to call. Germline V gene data show CDR1 as MDHEN and CDR2 as SYDVKM. The CDR3 spans 14 residues. Trimming removed 3 bases from V and 4 bases from J, with 11 bases in between. The CDR3 reads CASSLRSVADTQYF. The DNA of the CDR3 is TGTGCCAGCAGTTTGAGGTCTGTTGCAGATACGCAGTATTTT.

In the case of this clone: The junction shows a germline mismatch at one end, possibly a read error. The chain has TRBV2 and TRBJ2-3; D is possibly TRBD1 (5 bases). This CDR3 spans 12 amino acids. From germline, CDR1 is SNHLY and CDR2 FYNNEI. The CDR3 DNA follows: TGTGCCAGCAGTGAAATGACAGATAGGCAGTATTTT. This encodes CASSEMTDRQYF.

The chain links TRBV19 to TRBJ2-5, with 7 bases lining up with TRBD2. Losses at the gene ends were 7 bases for V and 5 bases for J; bases not matched to a gene: 19. The CDR3 is made up of 17 amino acids. Germline CDR1 is LNHDA and CDR2 is SQIVND (reference sequence). The CDR3 coding sequence is TGTGCCAGTAATCCCGGGACTACACTCTACGGCGGGGAGACCCAGTACTTC. Protein: CASNPGTTLYGGETQYF.

The chain carries TRBV5-1 and TRBJ2-5; 8 bases fit TRBD1. The trim removed 0 bases at V and 3 bases at J, leaving 1 base unmatched. Germline V lookup: CDR1 SGHRS, CDR2 YFSETQ. CDR3 size: 14 residues. The CDR3: CASSLATGEETQYF. The CDR3 region has the DNA TGCGCCAGCAGCTTGGCGACAGGGGAAGAGACCCAGTACTTC.

Concerning this clone: At one boundary the junction diverges from the germline segment, which might be a read error. The chain carries TRBV7-7 and TRBJ2-3; D gene ambiguous. CDR1 SSHAT and CDR2 FNYEAQ come from the germline V gene (reference sequence). The CDR3 is 14 amino acids. CDR3 protein: CASSLGPNTDTQYF. CDR3 sequence (DNA): TGTGCTAGCAGCTTAGGTCCCAACACAGATACGCAGTATTTT. The full variable domain, with the rest looked up from reference TRBV7-7 and TRBJ2-3, is GAGVSQSPRYKVTKRGQDVTLRCDPISSHATLYWYQQALGQGPEFLTYFNYEAQPDKSGLPSDRFSAERPEGSISTLTIQRTEQRDSAMYRCASSLGPNTDTQYFGPGTRLTVL.

The chain employs TRBV6-5 and TRBJ2-2; TRBD1 might be the D (5 bases). CDR3 length: 14 amino acids. The germline V and J ends were trimmed by 2 bases and 5 bases, with 9 bases remaining between them. Germline V lookup: CDR1 MNHEY, CDR2 SVGAGI. The CDR3 reads CASSYDDRTGELFF. CDR3 DNA: TGTGCCAGCAGTTACGACGACAGAACCGGGGAGCTGTTTTTT.

This clone was counted once. This rearrangement joins TRBV5-4 to TRBJ2-4; 14 nucleotides line up with TRBD2. The CDR3 length is 18 residues. Germline values: CDR1 SGHNT, CDR2 YYREEE (reference sequence). Trimming took 3 bases from V and 2 from J; bases not matched to a gene: 7. CDR3: CASSSGLAGGLTKNIQYF. The CDR3 region has the DNA TGTGCCAGCAGCTCTGGACTAGCGGGGGGCCTAACCAAAAACATTCAGTACTTC.

This sequence joins TRBV7-9 and TRBJ2-7; TRBD1 aligns across 8 bases. The CDR3 contains 15 residues. Germline CDR1 SEHNR, CDR2 FQNEAQ (reference sequence). Germline trimming cut 1 base from V and 5 bases from J; bases unmatched to any gene: 7. The CDR3 region has the DNA TGTGCCAGCAGCTTAGATCACGGACAGGGTAACGAGCAGTACTTC. It yields the protein CASSLDHGQGNEQYF.

This sequence joins TRBV7-9 and TRBJ2-3; possible D gene TRBD2, 6 bases. This CDR3 is built from 17 residues. From germline, CDR1 is SEHNR and CDR2 FQNEAQ (reference sequence). Trimming took off 4 bases at V and 2 bases at J, with 19 bases between the two ends. This CDR3 is CASSSPAGADYTDTQYF. The CDR3 DNA is TGTGCCAGCAGCTCCCCCGCTGGAGCGGACTACACAGATACGCAGTATTTT.

The chain has TRBV6-5 and TRBJ1-1; D call uncertain. The germline gives CDR1 MNHEY, CDR2 SVGAGI. The V end was cut by 6 bases, the J end by 5 bases, with 16 bases between. The CDR3 has 14 residues. For the CDR3, the DNA is TGTGCCAGCAGCCCCGGCCCCACGAGGACTGAAGCTTTCTTT. Encoded protein: CASSPGPTRTEAFF.

The CDR3 nucleotides read TGTGCCAGCAGCAGTCGACAGGGGGTGAACACCGGGGAGCTGTTTTTT. Its translation: CASSSRQGVNTGELFF. This chain links TRBV11-2 with TRBJ2-2, with 9 bases lining up with TRBD1. The CDR3 length is 16 residues. The J segment lost 1 base and the V segment lost 5 bases, leaving 5 bases of the junction unmatched. Germline V gene data show CDR1 as SGHAT and CDR2 as FQNNGV.

The chain carries TRBV6-1 and TRBJ2-7, with a possible D match to TRBD1 (5 bases). This CDR3 is built from 14 residues. Trimming cost V 1 base and J 7 bases, with 14 bases left between them. Germline V CDR1 and CDR2: MNHNS, SASEGT. The CDR3 DNA reads as TGTGCCAGCAGTGAAGGGCTCCCGAAGGGGGAGCAGTACTTC. Residues: CASSEGLPKGEQYF.

This clone was found a few times. This chain joins TRBV6-5 and TRBJ1-2, with D possibly being TRBD1 (5 bases). This CDR3 is built from 15 residues. Trimming pared 2 bases from V and 2 bases from J, leaving 12 bases between. Germline V gene sequence: CDR1 MNHEY, CDR2 SVGAGI. Here the CDR3 reads CASSYRGSANYGYTF. In nucleotides, the CDR3 is TGTGCCAGCAGTTACCGGGGGTCGGCGAACTATGGCTACACCTTC.

This clone appeared a few times. V usage is TRBV7-2 and J usage is TRBJ2-2; TRBD1 matches 7 bases. Trimming cost V 3 bases and J 1 base; bases outside gene matches: 2. Germline V lookup: CDR1 SGHTA, CDR2 FQGNSA. This CDR3 has 15 residues. The CDR3 loop reads CASSFNRGNTGELFF. The CDR3 DNA follows: TGTGCCAGCAGCTTCAACAGGGGGAACACCGGGGAGCTGTTTTTT.

This sequence joins TRBV5-4 and TRBJ1-4; 10 bases match TRBD1. Germline V gene sequence: CDR1 SGHNT, CDR2 YYREEE (reference sequence). The V and J ends lost 3 bases and 8 bases, in that order; junction bases with no gene match: 7. CDR3 length: 15 amino acids. CDR3 sequence (DNA): TGTGCCAGCAGCTCCAGACAGGGGGCAGGAGAAAAACTGTTTTTT. Encoded protein: CASSSRQGAGEKLFF.

J is TRBJ1-2 and V is TRBV19; no clear D gene. CDR3 size: 14 residues. Per the germline V gene, CDR1 is LNHDA and CDR2 is SQIVND (reference sequence). V lost 3 bases, J lost 3 bases, and 11 bases lay in between. CDR3 bases: TGTGCCAGTAGTATTCAAGGGAGGGACTATGGCTACACCTTC. This codes for CASSIQGRDYGYTF. The full variable domain, its missing parts supplied by reference TRBV19 and TRBJ1-2, is DGGITQSPKYLFRKEGQNVTLSCEQNLNHDAMYWYRQDPGQGLRLIYYSQIVNDFQKGDIAEGYSVSREKKESFPLTVTSAQKNPTAFYLCASSIQGRDYGYTFGSGTRLTVV.

The chain joins TRBV5-1 to TRBJ1-1; TRBD1 matches 9 bases. V shed 2 bases, J shed 5 bases, and the junction held 13 bases outside the gene matches. The length of the CDR3 is 17 residues. Looked up from germline, CDR1 is SGHRS and CDR2 is YFSETQ. In DNA form, the CDR3 reads TGCGCCAGCAGCTTACAGGGGGCGAAGGCGATTAAGACTGAAGCTTTCTTT. This codes for CASSLQGAKAIKTEAFF.

About this clone itself: Other DNA sequences in this specimen translate into the identical CDR3. The rearrangement joins TRBV3-1 (or the pseudogene TRBV3-2) to TRBJ2-1; 11 positions agree with TRBD1. V shed 0 bases, J shed 6 bases, and the junction held 4 bases outside the gene matches. CDR1 and CDR2 from the germline V gene are LGHDT and YNNKEL (reference sequence). The CDR3 is made up of 16 amino acids. Here the CDR3 reads CASSQEVGTGGNEQFF. The CDR3 DNA reads as TGTGCCAGCAGCCAAGAGGTAGGGACAGGGGGCAATGAGCAGTTCTTC.